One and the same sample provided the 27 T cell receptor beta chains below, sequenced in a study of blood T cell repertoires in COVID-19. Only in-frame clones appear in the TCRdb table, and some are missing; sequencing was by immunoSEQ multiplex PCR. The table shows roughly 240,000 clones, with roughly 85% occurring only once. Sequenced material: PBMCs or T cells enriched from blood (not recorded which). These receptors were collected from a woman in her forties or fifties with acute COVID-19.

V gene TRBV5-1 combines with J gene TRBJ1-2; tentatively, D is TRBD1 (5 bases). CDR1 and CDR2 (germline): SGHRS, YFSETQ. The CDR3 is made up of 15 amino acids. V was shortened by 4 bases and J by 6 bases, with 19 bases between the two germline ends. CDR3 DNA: TGCGCCAGCAGCCTAGGGGCCCCCGATAATAATGGCTACACCTTC. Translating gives CASSLGAPDNNGYTF.

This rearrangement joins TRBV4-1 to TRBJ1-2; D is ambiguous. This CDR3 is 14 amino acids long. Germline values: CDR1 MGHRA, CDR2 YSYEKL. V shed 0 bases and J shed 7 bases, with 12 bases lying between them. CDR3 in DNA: TGCGCCAGCAGCCAAGAGGGAACAGCGGGTGGCTACACCTTC. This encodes CASSQEGTAGGYTF.

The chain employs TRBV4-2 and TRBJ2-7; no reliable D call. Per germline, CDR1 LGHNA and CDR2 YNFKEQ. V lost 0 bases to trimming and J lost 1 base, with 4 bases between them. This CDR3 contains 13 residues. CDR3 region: CASSQERSYEQYF. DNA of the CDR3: TGTGCCAGCAGCCAAGAGCGATCCTACGAGCAGTACTTC.

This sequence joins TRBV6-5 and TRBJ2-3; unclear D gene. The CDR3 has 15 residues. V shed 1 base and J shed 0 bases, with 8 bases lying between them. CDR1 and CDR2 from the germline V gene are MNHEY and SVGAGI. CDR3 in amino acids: CASSYLRSSTDTQYF. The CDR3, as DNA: TGTGCCAGCAGTTACTTGCGTTCTAGCACAGATACGCAGTATTTT.

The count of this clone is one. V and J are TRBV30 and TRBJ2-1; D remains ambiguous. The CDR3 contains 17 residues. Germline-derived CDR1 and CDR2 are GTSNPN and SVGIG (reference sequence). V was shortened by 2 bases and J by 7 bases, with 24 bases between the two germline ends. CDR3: CAWSLVRGSPGMNEQFF. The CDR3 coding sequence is TGTGCCTGGAGTCTCGTCCGCGGAAGCCCGGGTATGAATGAGCAGTTCTTC.

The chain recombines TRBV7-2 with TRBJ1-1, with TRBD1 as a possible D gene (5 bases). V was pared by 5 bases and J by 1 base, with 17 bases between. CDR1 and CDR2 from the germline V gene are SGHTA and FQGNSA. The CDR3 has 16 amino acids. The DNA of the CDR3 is TGTGCCAGCAGCCAAGGAGGGGCAAGGGGGAACACTGAAGCTTTCTTT. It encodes CASSQGGARGNTEAFF.

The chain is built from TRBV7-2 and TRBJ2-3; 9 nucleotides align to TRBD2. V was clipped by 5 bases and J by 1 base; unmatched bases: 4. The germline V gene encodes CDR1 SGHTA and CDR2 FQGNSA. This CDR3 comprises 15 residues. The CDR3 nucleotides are TGTGCCAGCAGCCAGACTAGCGGTCGCACAGATACGCAGTATTTT. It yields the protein CASSQTSGRTDTQYF.

In DNA form, the CDR3 reads TGTGCCACCAGCCTAGAAGATGCACAGGTCCACGAGCAGTACTTC. Its translation: CATSLEDAQVHEQYF. This chain joins TRBV24-1 and TRBJ2-7, with D possibly matching TRBD1 (5 bases). V shed 7 bases and J shed 5 bases, with 20 bases lying between them. Germline V gives CDR1 KGHDR, CDR2 SFDVKD. The CDR3 is 15 residues long.

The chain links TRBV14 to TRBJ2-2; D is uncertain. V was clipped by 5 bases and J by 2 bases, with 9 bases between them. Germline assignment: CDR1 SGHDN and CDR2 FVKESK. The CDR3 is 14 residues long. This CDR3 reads CASSAVINTGELFF. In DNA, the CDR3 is TGTGCCAGCAGCGCAGTTATTAACACCGGGGAGCTGTTTTTT.

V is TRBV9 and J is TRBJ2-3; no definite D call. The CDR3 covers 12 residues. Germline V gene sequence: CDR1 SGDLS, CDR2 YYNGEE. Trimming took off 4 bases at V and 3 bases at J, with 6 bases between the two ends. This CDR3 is CASSQMTDTQYF. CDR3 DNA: TGTGCCAGCAGCCAAATGACAGATACGCAGTATTTT.

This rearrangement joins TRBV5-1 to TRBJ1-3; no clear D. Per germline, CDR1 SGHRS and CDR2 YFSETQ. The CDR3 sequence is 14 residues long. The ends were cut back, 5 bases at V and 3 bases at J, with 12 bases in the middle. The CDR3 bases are TGCGCCAGCAGTCTGGGGAGCTTTGGAAACACCATATATTTT. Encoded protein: CASSLGSFGNTIYF.

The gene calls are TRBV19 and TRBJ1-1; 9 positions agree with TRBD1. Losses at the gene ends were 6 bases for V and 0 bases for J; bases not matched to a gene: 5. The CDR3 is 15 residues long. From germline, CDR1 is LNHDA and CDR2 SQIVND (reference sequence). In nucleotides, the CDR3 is TGTGCCAGTAGGGACAGGGGAAGCATGAACACTGAAGCTTTCTTT. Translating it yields CASRDRGSMNTEAFF. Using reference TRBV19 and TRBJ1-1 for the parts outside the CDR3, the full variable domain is DGGITQSPKYLFRKEGQNVTLSCEQNLNHDAMYWYRQDPGQGLRLIYYSQIVNDFQKGDIAEGYSVSREKKESFPLTVTSAQKNPTAFYLCASRDRGSMNTEAFFGQGTRLTVV.

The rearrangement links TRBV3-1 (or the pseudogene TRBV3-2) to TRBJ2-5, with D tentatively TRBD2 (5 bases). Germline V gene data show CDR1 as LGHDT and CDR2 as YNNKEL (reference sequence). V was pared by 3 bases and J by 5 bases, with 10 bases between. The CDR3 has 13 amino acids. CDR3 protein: CASSQQREETQYF. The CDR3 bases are TGTGCCAGCAGCCAGCAGAGGGAGGAGACCCAGTACTTC.

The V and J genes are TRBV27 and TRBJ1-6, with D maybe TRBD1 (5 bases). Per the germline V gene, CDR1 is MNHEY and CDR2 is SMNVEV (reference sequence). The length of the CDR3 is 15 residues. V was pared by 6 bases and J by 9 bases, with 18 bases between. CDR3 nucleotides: TGTGCCAGCAGAGACAGAGTGTTCGTAGCTTCACCCCTCCACTTT. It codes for CASRDRVFVASPLHF.

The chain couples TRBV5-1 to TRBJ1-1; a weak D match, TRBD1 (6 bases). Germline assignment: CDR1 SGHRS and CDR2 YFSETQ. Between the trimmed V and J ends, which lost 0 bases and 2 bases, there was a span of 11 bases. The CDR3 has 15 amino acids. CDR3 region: CASSLAGGHNTEAFF. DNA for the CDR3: TGCGCCAGCAGCTTGGCCGGGGGGCATAACACTGAAGCTTTCTTT.

The CDR3 DNA follows: TGTGCCTGGAGCCCAATCAGACCCGACAGAGGCAATCAGCCCCAGCATTTT. Protein product: CAWSPIRPDRGNQPQHF. J is TRBJ1-5 and V is TRBV30, with D perhaps TRBD1 (5 bases). The CDR3 extends over 17 amino acids. From germline, CDR1 is GTSNPN and CDR2 SVGIG (reference sequence). V gave up 3 bases and J gave up 2 bases, with 20 bases separating them.

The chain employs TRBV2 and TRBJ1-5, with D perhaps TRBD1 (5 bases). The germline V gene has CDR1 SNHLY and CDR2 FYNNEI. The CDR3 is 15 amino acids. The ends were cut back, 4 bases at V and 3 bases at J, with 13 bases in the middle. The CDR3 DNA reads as TGTGCCAGCAGTGTCGAAAGGGGTAACAATCAGCCCCAGCATTTT. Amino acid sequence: CASSVERGNNQPQHF.

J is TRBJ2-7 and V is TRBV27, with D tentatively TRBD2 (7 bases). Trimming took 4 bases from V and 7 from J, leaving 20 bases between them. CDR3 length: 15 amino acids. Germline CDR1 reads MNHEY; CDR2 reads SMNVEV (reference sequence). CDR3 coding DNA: TGTGCCAGCAGTTCCCGTTCGGGGGGCCAGGGTGAGCAGTACTTC. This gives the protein CASSSRSGGQGEQYF.

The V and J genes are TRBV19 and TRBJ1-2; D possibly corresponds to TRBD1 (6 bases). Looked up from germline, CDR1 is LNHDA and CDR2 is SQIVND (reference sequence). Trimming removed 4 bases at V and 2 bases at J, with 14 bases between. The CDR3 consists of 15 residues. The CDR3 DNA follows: TGTGCCAGTAGTACATGGACAGCCTTGAACTATGGCTACACCTTC. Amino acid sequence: CASSTWTALNYGYTF.

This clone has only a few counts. In DNA form, the CDR3 reads TGTGCCAGCAGCGTAGGTGGCGGTTCTTTTGAGCAGTACTTC. Translation: CASSVGGGSFEQYF. This chain links TRBV9 with TRBJ2-7; the D is unclear. The CDR3 consists of 14 residues. Germline-derived CDR1 and CDR2 are SGDLS and YYNGEE. The V end was cut by 0 bases, the J end by 7 bases, with 14 bases between.

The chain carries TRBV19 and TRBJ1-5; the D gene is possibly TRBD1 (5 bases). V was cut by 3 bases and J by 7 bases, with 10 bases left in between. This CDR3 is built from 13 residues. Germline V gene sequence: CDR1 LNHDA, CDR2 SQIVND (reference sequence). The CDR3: CASSIDRGQPQHF. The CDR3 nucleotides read TGTGCCAGTAGTATCGACCGGGGGCAGCCCCAGCATTTT.

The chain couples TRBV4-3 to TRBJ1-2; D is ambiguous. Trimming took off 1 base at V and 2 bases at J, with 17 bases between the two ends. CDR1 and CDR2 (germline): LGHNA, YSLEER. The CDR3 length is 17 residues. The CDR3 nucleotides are TGCGCCAGCAGCCAAGTTTTGCCGGAGACTTACAACTATGGCTACACCTTC. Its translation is CASSQVLPETYNYGYTF.

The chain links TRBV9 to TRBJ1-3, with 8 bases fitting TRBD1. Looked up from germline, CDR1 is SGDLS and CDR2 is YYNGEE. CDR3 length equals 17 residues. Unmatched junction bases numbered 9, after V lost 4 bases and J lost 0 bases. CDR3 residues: CASSTGTGRNSGNTIYF. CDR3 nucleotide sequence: TGTGCCAGCAGCACCGGGACAGGACGGAACTCTGGAAACACCATATATTTT.

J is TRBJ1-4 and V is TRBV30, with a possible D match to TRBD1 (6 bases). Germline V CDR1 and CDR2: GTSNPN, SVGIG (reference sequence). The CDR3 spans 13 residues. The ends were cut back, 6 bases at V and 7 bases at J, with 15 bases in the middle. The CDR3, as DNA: TGTGCCTGTAGCTCAGGGGAGGGTGAAAAACTGTTTTTT. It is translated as CACSSGEGEKLFF.

The CDR3 protein is CASSLPGQGNSPLHF. For the CDR3, the DNA is TGTGCCAGCTCACTGCCGGGACAGGGTAATTCACCCCTCCACTTT. The chain combines TRBV18 with TRBJ1-6, with 9 bases fitting TRBD1. With 4 bases clipped from V and 6 bases from J, the junction kept 4 bases outside the gene matches. Germline V gives CDR1 KGHSH, CDR2 LQKENI. CDR3 size: 15 residues.

CDR3 coding DNA: TGTGCCAGCAGTGAACTTCCCGGGACAGGGGTAGAGACCCAGTACTTC. It specifies CASSELPGTGVETQYF. The rearrangement joins TRBV6-4 to TRBJ2-5; 10 bases agree with TRBD1. This CDR3 region has 16 residues. V was pared by 3 bases and J by 4 bases, with 8 bases of the junction left unmatched. Germline V gene lookup returns CDR1 MRHNA and CDR2 SNTAGT.

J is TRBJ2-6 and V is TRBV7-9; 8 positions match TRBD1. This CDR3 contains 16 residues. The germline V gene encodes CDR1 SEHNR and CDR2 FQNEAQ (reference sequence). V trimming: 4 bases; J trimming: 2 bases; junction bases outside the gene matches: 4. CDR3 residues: CASSYDRGTGANVLTF. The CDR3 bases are TGTGCCAGCAGCTACGACAGGGGTACTGGGGCCAACGTCCTGACTTTC.